The rows below give T cell receptor beta chains drawn from one sample of a study of technical replicates of blood from four donors. Repertoires were generated with immunoSEQ multiplex PCR, while TCRdb's copy carries only in-frame clones and drops some. The table records 98,000 or so clones, approximately 96% of them present only once. Specimen: T cells isolated from PBMCs. The receptors were sampled from a human donor in good health. The CDR3 runs from the conserved cysteine through the conserved F or W.

TRBJ2-5 | TRBV19 | CASSAGQGSQETQYF
TRBJ2-2 | TRBV30 | CAWSVTGGPGELFF
TRBJ1-2 | TRBV29-1 | CSVERGLANYGYTF
TRBJ2-7 | TRBV5-1 | CASATSSSYEQYF
TRBJ1-1 | TRBV7-9 | CASSLIGAEAFF
TRBJ1-5 | TRBV28 | CASRAWDRGERQPQHF
TRBJ2-1 | TRBV28 | CASSFLATDSYNEQFF
TRBJ2-6 | TRBV7-3 | CASSLARGNSGANVLTF
TRBJ2-2 | TRBV28 | CASIEGSNTGELFF
TRBJ1-1 | TRBV5-4 | CASTNIRDMNTEAFF
TRBJ2-7 | TRBV10-3 | CAISESRESSYEQYF
TRBJ2-1 | TRBV6-6 | CASSPGQGLDEQFF
TRBJ1-1 | TRBV6-4 | CASSDSRDITVFF
TRBJ1-5 | TRBV5-1 | CASSLGAVNQPQHF
TRBJ1-6 | TRBV30 | CAWSNGGRGSPLHF
TRBJ2-1 | TRBV6-5 | CASSYFAGGPYNEQFF
TRBJ2-3 | TRBV6-1 | CASSESPGGSTDTQYF
TRBJ2-1 | TRBV18 | CASSPSVTPYNEQFF
TRBJ2-5 | TRBV6-6 | CASSPIRGVKETQYF
TRBJ2-7 | TRBV4-2 | CASSQSGGSYEQYF
TRBJ2-1 | TRBV6-1 | CASSALRGVGEQFF
TRBJ1-1 | TRBV2 | CASSEYRTGLNTEAFF
TRBJ1-2 | TRBV6-5 | CASSNGQGEYGYTF
TRBJ2-3 | TRBV5-1 | CASSITSGSTDTQYF
TRBJ2-7 | TRBV13 | CASRSNRGEQYF
TRBJ1-1 | TRBV6-5 | CASSLQGGLEAFF
TRBJ2-1 | TRBV7-9 | CASSAGDYVGDEQFF
TRBJ2-1 | TRBV2 | CASRGLRADYNEQFF
TRBJ2-1 | TRBV10-1 | CASSLAGTSGVNEQFF
TRBJ2-3 | TRBV7-6 | CASSPVTDTQYF
TRBJ1-1 | TRBV9 | CASSVGMNTEAFF